This TCR beta chain emerged from a study of blood T cell repertoires in COVID-19. About the research overall: Whether acute or convalescent, the COVID-19 samples came from the United States, Italy and Spain.

Sequenced by immunoSEQ multiplex PCR; TCRdb stores in-frame clones only, minus some. Of hundreds of thousands of clones listed, 85% to 90% are singletons. Followed longitudinally, the Seattle patients had been enrolled during active infection. The CDR3 totals 13 residues. V shed 2 bases and J shed 5 bases, with 7 bases lying between them. CDR1 is SGHTA and CDR2 is FQGNSA in the germline V gene. The TCR sequence derives from a man younger than 35 with COVID-19, enrolled during active disease. Material for sequencing was peripheral blood. J is TRBJ1-3 and V is TRBV7-2; unclear D gene. The CDR3 DNA follows: TGTGCCAGCAGCTTACACAGTAGAAACACCATATATTTT. This encodes CASSLHSRNTIYF.